This TCR beta chain is from a study of blood T cell repertoires in COVID-19. In the study overall: The study drew acute and convalescent COVID-19 samples from the United States, Italy and Spain. Sources were T cells, B-cell-depleted T cells, or PBMCs; the material itself was cDNA or gDNA.

This CDR3 spans 16 amino acids. Germline V lookup: CDR1 SGDLS, CDR2 YYNGEE. J was trimmed by 10 bases and V by 7 bases; bases with no gene match: 15. Original processing notes: It was from reference gene primer amplification that nucleated cell counts were estimated. Produced via immunoSEQ multiplex PCR; TCRdb's table is partial and in-frame only. For V, J and clone size, that table is used; D and trimming come from the DNA. The sample yields around 160,000 clones, 65% to 85% seen once. The source is a man in his sixties with active or convalescent COVID-19. The sample comprised peripheral blood. The rearrangement uses TRBV9 and TRBJ2-1, with TRBD2 matching 12 bases. The CDR3: CASASPLTSGSREQFF. For the CDR3, the DNA is TGTGCCAGCGCTAGCCCCTTGACTAGCGGGAGTCGCGAGCAGTTCTTC.